Detailed here is one T cell receptor (beta chain). These data are taken from a study of blood T cell repertoires in COVID-19. Produced via immunoSEQ multiplex PCR; TCRdb's table is partial and in-frame only. This sample has tens of thousands of clones, with more than 70% found just once. The CDR3 has 17 residues. With 0 bases clipped from V and 6 bases from J, the junction kept 12 bases outside the gene matches. CDR1 and CDR2 (germline): SGDLS, YYNGEE. The material sequenced was peripheral blood. This sequence originates from a human donor in a cohort sampled during active COVID-19. The chain carries TRBV9 and TRBJ2-3; 8 bases agree with TRBD2. The CDR3 bases are TGTGCCAGCAGCGTAGAGGGACTAGTGTCGTCCTCGGATACGCAGTATTTT. Its translation: CASSVEGLVSSSDTQYF.